This record concerns one T cell receptor (beta chain) sequence. What it binds is not known. This sample includes further DNA sequences coding for the same CDR3. The germline V gene encodes CDR1 SNHLY and CDR2 FYNNEI. Unmatched junction bases numbered 12, after V lost 4 bases and J lost 7 bases. This CDR3 has 16 residues. These data are taken from a study of STAT5B mutations in CD4+ large granular lymphocyte leukemia. Overall study results and limits: Top patient clones used TRBV06 genes more often: 8/27 versus 2/35 in controls.

In the original workflow: Productive clonotypes were detectable down to 2.59 x 10-5 frequency. Assay: immunoSEQ multiplex PCR; the TCRdb copy retains only in-frame clones and omits some. That table supplies the V and J calls and clone size; D and trimming were determined from the DNA. The sample contains more than 30,000 clones, around nine tenths of which appear only once. The genes are TRBV2 and TRBJ1-2; 10 nucleotides agree with TRBD1. The receptor was derived from a human donor in good health. The sample comprised CD4+ T cells from blood buffy coats. The CDR3 bases are TGTGCCAGCAGTGTAGAGGGGACAGGGGCGGAGATTGGCTACACCTTC. It yields the protein CASSVEGTGAEIGYTF.